These 21 T cell receptor beta chains share one sample of origin, sequenced in a study of Ad26.COV2.S vaccination and SARS-CoV-2 variants. Using immunoSEQ multiplex PCR, the repertoire was profiled, and TCRdb retains in-frame clones only, with some absent. The sample includes roughly 380,000 clones, around 90% of them seen just once. Regarding treatment: around 19 received Ad26.COV2.S at low or high dose, single or two shots; 5 received placebo; per-sample allocation not given. The study sampled participants on day 63 after the first vaccine or placebo injection. Source: peripheral blood, taken in a trial of Ad26.COV2.S vaccine versus placebo. The receptors derive from a person aged 18-65 years who received the Ad26.COV2.S COVID-19 vaccine or a placebo.

The chain couples TRBV11-3 to TRBJ2-7; unclear D gene. The V end lost 0 bases, the J end lost 2 bases, and 5 bases lay between the germline ends. The CDR3 totals 13 residues. Germline V gene lookup returns CDR1 SGHNT and CDR2 YENEEA. The CDR3 nucleotides read TGTGCCAGCAGCTTAGAACCCGCCTACGAGCAGTACTTC. Amino acids: CASSLEPAYEQYF.

The V gene is TRBV29-1, the J gene TRBJ2-7, with TRBD1 identical over 9 bases. The V and J ends lost 8 bases and 6 bases, in that order; junction bases with no gene match: 8. The CDR3 has 12 amino acids. The germline V gene encodes CDR1 SQVTM and CDR2 ANQGSEA. The CDR3 region is CSCRTGEAEQYF. DNA for the CDR3: TGCAGCTGCCGGACAGGGGAGGCCGAGCAGTACTTC.

The V and J genes are TRBV29-1 and TRBJ1-2; D unresolved. The CDR3 consists of 11 residues. Germline CDR1 reads SQVTM; CDR2 reads ANQGSEA. Trimming left V 4 bases short and J 12 bases short, with 15 bases between. CDR3 sequence: CSVAGAPEDTF. In DNA form, the CDR3 reads TGCAGCGTTGCGGGCGCCCCCGAGGACACCTTC.

The rearrangement links TRBV29-1 to TRBJ1-5; a possible D gene is TRBD1 (5 bases). Trimming took off 4 bases at V and 0 bases at J, with 7 bases between the two ends. The V gene's germline CDR1 is SQVTM and CDR2 ANQGSEA. The CDR3 sequence is 13 residues long. In DNA form, the CDR3 reads TGCAGCGTTGCAGGGAATAGCAATCAGCCCCAGCATTTT. Translation: CSVAGNSNQPQHF.

The chain is built from TRBV7-6 and TRBJ1-6; D uncertain. From germline, CDR1 is SGHVS and CDR2 FNYEAQ. The germline V and J ends were trimmed by 1 base and 7 bases, with 14 bases remaining between them. The CDR3 spans 16 residues. The CDR3 nucleotides are TGTGCCAGCAGCTTAGAAATGGGGTTAAGGAATTCACCCCTCCACTTT. Its protein is CASSLEMGLRNSPLHF.

The CDR3 here is CASRRDRRPYEQYF. Here the CDR3 DNA reads TGTGCCAGCAGGAGGGACAGGAGACCTTACGAGCAGTACTTC. The chain employs TRBV21-1 and TRBJ2-7; the DNA was not used to check the table's D call, TRBD1. TRBV21-1 is recorded as a pseudogene. The CDR3 is 14 amino acids.

The chain uses TRBV29-1 and TRBJ1-2; 9 nucleotides agree with TRBD1. The CDR3 has 15 residues. V lost 3 bases to trimming and J lost 8 bases; unmatched junction nucleotides: 13. Per germline, CDR1 SQVTM and CDR2 ANQGSEA. This CDR3 reads CSVDLGQGPARGYTF. In nucleotides, the CDR3 is TGCAGCGTTGATCTCGGACAGGGGCCGGCAAGAGGCTACACCTTC.

The gene calls are TRBV7-8 and TRBJ1-2, with TRBD1 as a possible D gene (5 bases). V was pared by 0 bases and J by 3 bases, with 8 bases between. The CDR3 extends over 14 amino acids. Germline CDR1 reads SGHVS; CDR2 reads FQNEAQ. DNA for the CDR3: TGTGCCAGCAGCTTAGCGCCGGGGGACTATGGCTACACCTTC. It translates to CASSLAPGDYGYTF.

This clone was detected ten times or more. The CDR3 is CASSLGTRGTYEQYF. The DNA for the CDR3 is TGTGCCAGTAGTCTCGGGACCCGGGGAACCTACGAGCAGTACTTC. The chain carries TRBV19 and TRBJ2-7; D tentatively reads TRBD1 or TRBD2 (5 bases each). There are 15 residues in the CDR3. With 5 bases removed from V and 2 bases from J, the gap between germline ends came to 16 bases. CDR1 is LNHDA and CDR2 is SQIVND in the germline V gene (reference sequence).

This clone was counted only a few times. The rearrangement uses TRBV4-2 and TRBJ2-2; 8 bases align to TRBD2. V trimming: 0 bases; J trimming: 2 bases; junction bases outside the gene matches: 8. CDR1 and CDR2 from the germline V gene are LGHNA and YNFKEQ. CDR3 size: 18 residues. CDR3 bases: TGTGCCAGCAGCCAAGAGGGGGCTAGCGGGTTCAACACCGGGGAGCTGTTTTTT. The encoded protein is CASSQEGASGFNTGELFF.

This clone has a single count. This chain joins TRBV7-8 and TRBJ2-5; 9 bases are shared with TRBD2. Germline V gives CDR1 SGHVS, CDR2 FQNEAQ. V dropped 5 bases and J dropped 0; count of bases not matched to a gene: 4. The CDR3 is 15 amino acids. The CDR3 loop is CASSISGGYQETQYF. In nucleotides, the CDR3 is TGTGCCAGCAGCATTAGCGGGGGCTACCAAGAGACCCAGTACTTC.

V gene TRBV2 combines with J gene TRBJ2-3, with D perhaps matching TRBD1 (5 bases). Trimming removed 6 bases from V and 5 bases from J, with 18 bases in between. The CDR3 consists of 15 residues. Germline V gives CDR1 SNHLY, CDR2 FYNNEI. The CDR3 protein is CASSPGWGRVDTQYF. CDR3 nucleotides: TGTGCCAGCAGCCCCGGATGGGGCCGGGTAGATACGCAGTATTTT.

The chain joins TRBV5-1 to TRBJ1-4, with a possible D match to TRBD1 (6 bases). Germline assignment: CDR1 SGHRS and CDR2 YFSETQ. The CDR3 loop spans 14 amino acids. V was clipped by 4 bases and J by 6 bases, with 13 bases between them. The CDR3 bases are TGCGCCAGCAGCGGAACAGGGAGGGATGAAAAACTGTTTTTT. Its protein is CASSGTGRDEKLFF. Using reference TRBV5-1 and TRBJ1-4 for the parts outside the CDR3, the full variable domain is KAGVTQTPRYLIKTRGQQVTLSCSPISGHRSVSWYQQTPGQGLQFLFEYFSETQRNKGNFPGRFSGRQFSNSRSEMNVSTLELGDSALYLCASSGTGRDEKLFFGSGTQLSVL.

V usage is TRBV9 and J usage is TRBJ1-4, with D possibly being TRBD1 (5 bases). Trimming removed 2 bases at V and 7 bases at J, with 18 bases between. This CDR3 is built from 16 residues. Germline V gene lookup returns CDR1 SGDLS and CDR2 YYNGEE. The CDR3 spells CASSVWGLGVGEKLFF. The DNA for the CDR3 is TGTGCCAGCAGCGTCTGGGGCCTAGGGGTGGGTGAAAAACTGTTTTTT.

V gene TRBV4-2 combines with J gene TRBJ2-1; D is unclear. Germline V CDR1 and CDR2: LGHNA, YNFKEQ. This CDR3 is built from 14 residues. V dropped 3 bases and J dropped 5 bases, with 11 bases sitting between them. The CDR3 nucleotides read TGTGCCAGCAGCCATGTTGGACCAAACAATGAGCAGTTCTTC. This codes for CASSHVGPNNEQFF.

The CDR3 DNA is TGCGCCAGCAGCTCTCCGGGACTCGACGGGGCCTTCCCCTACGAGCAGTACTTC. Residues: CASSSPGLDGAFPYEQYF. The gene calls are TRBV5-1 and TRBJ2-7, with D maybe TRBD2 (6 bases). The V gene's germline CDR1 is SGHRS and CDR2 YFSETQ. This CDR3 comprises 18 residues. V lost 3 bases and J lost 2, with 24 bases in between.

This chain connects TRBV6-6 to TRBJ2-2; 8 nucleotides agree with TRBD2. The germline V gene has CDR1 MNHNY and CDR2 SVGAGI (reference sequence). There are 15 residues in the CDR3. J was trimmed by 4 bases and V by 2 bases; bases with no gene match: 3. The CDR3 here is CASSYDGGATGELFF. The CDR3 DNA is TGTGCCAGCAGTTACGACGGGGGGGCCACCGGGGAGCTGTTTTTT.

The chain combines TRBV4-2 with TRBJ2-3, with 9 bases lining up with TRBD1. Trimming at V came to 4 bases and at J to 3 bases, leaving 8 bases not matched to a gene. The CDR3 runs 16 residues. CDR1 LGHNA and CDR2 YNFKEQ come from the germline V gene. For the CDR3, the DNA is TGTGCCAGCAGCCGAACACCGGGACAGGGAACAGATACGCAGTATTTT. Translated: CASSRTPGQGTDTQYF.

This chain uses TRBV5-8 with TRBJ2-1, with 9 positions matching TRBD1. Germline loops: CDR1 SGHTS, CDR2 YDEGEE. This CDR3 spans 13 amino acids. J lost 9 bases, V lost 3 bases, and 4 bases had no gene match. Here the CDR3 reads CASSWDRESEQFF. CDR3 DNA sequence: TGTGCCAGCAGCTGGGACAGGGAGAGTGAGCAGTTCTTC.

V gene TRBV29-1 combines with J gene TRBJ1-2; tentatively, D is TRBD1 (6 bases). Germline V CDR1 and CDR2: SQVTM, ANQGSEA. V lost 7 bases and J lost 3, with 12 bases in between. The CDR3 consists of 12 residues. The CDR3 DNA follows: TGCAGCGACCGGGCAGGGGACTATGGCTACACCTTC. This gives the protein CSDRAGDYGYTF.

The rearrangement joins TRBV3-1 (or the pseudogene TRBV3-2) to TRBJ2-3; TRBD2 matches 9 bases. CDR1 is LGHDT, CDR2 YNNKEL, per germline (reference sequence). V shed 0 bases and J 4 bases; nucleotides not matched to a gene: 8. CDR3 size: 17 residues. CDR3 DNA sequence: TGTGCCAGCAGCCAAGATCTGGCGGGGGGGCTTCCAGATACGCAGTATTTT. The encoded protein is CASSQDLAGGLPDTQYF.